Below, 26 T cell receptor beta chains from the same sample are listed, as sequenced in a study of T cell changes during pregnancy in multiple sclerosis. Method: immunoSEQ multiplex PCR; TCRdb's copy keeps in-frame clones and lacks some. The sample has tens of thousands of clones; approximately 90% are singletons. Source: peripheral blood, taken before pregnancy. All receptors derive from a female donor with multiple sclerosis, enrolled in a pregnancy study.

The genes are TRBV6-5 and TRBJ2-7; maybe TRBD2 (7 bases). The V gene lost 6 bases and the J gene lost 2 bases, with 17 bases spanning the gap. The CDR3 consists of 15 residues. CDR1 is MNHEY and CDR2 is SVGAGI in the germline V gene. The DNA for the CDR3 is TGTGCCAGCAGGAGTACAGGGAGGGAAACCTACGAGCAGTACTTC. It translates to CASRSTGRETYEQYF.

The rearrangement links TRBV10-3 to TRBJ1-1, with TRBD1 matching over 12 bases. J was trimmed by 4 bases and V by 3 bases; bases with no gene match: 9. CDR3 length: 17 amino acids. Per the germline V gene, CDR1 is ENHRY and CDR2 is SYGVKD. CDR3 sequence reads: CAISDNRDRGLLTEAFF. In nucleotides, the CDR3 is TGTGCCATCAGTGACAACCGGGACAGGGGGCTCCTCACTGAAGCTTTCTTT.

This clone came up once. V is TRBV28 and J is TRBJ2-1; D is perhaps TRBD1 (6 bases). Germline V CDR1 and CDR2: MDHEN, SYDVKM. V was trimmed by 6 bases and J by 15 bases, leaving 15 bases between them. The CDR3 has 11 amino acids. In DNA form, the CDR3 reads TGTGCCAGCAGCTACACAGGGACGACGTTCTTC. This sequence encodes CASSYTGTTFF. Full variable domain (outside the CDR3, taken from reference TRBV28 and TRBJ2-1): DVKVTQSSRYLVKRTGEKVFLECVQDMDHENMFWYRQDPGLGLRLIYFSYDVKMKEKGDIPEGYSVSREKKERFSLILESASTNQTSMYLCASSYTGTTFFGPGTRLTVL.

CDR3 coding DNA: TGCAGCGCTGGGAGTTACCGACGTGAGGGCTCCGGCTACACCTTC. Protein sequence: CSAGSYRREGSGYTF. V is TRBV29-1 and J is TRBJ1-2; D gene uncertain. V lost 7 bases to trimming and J lost 8 bases, with 26 bases between them. CDR1 is SQVTM and CDR2 is ANQGSEA in the germline V gene. This CDR3 has 15 amino acids.

The chain employs TRBV7-9 and TRBJ2-1; weak D call: TRBD2 (6 bases). The CDR3 is 16 amino acids. V was trimmed by 5 bases and J by 4 bases, leaving 18 bases between them. CDR1 and CDR2 (germline): SEHNR, FQNEAQ (reference sequence). CDR3 bases: TGTGCCAGCAGCACCCAAACCACTAGCTCTTACAATGAGCAGTTCTTC. It encodes CASSTQTTSSYNEQFF. Using reference TRBV7-9 and TRBJ2-1 for the parts outside the CDR3, the full variable domain is DTGVSQNPRHKITKRGQNVTFRCDPISEHNRLYWYRQTLGQGPEFLTYFQNEAQLEKSRLLSDRFSAERPKGSFSTLEIQRTEQGDSAMYLCASSTQTTSSYNEQFFGPGTRLTVL.

The CDR3 nucleotides are TGCGCCAGCAGCCAACCAGACAGGGCGAACACTGAAGCTTTCTTT. It encodes CASSQPDRANTEAFF. The chain uses TRBV4-1 and TRBJ1-1, with TRBD1 matching 7 bases. The CDR3 consists of 15 residues. With 2 bases clipped from V and 1 base from J, the junction kept 4 bases outside the gene matches. Looked up from germline, CDR1 is MGHRA and CDR2 is YSYEKL.

This chain uses TRBV7-3 with TRBJ1-2; no clear D. CDR3 length: 14 residues. The germline CDR1 and CDR2 sequences are SGHTA and FQGTGA. V lost 7 bases, J lost 2 bases, and 14 bases lay in between. CDR3 protein: CASTRDPTNYGYTF. The CDR3 coding sequence is TGTGCCAGCACCCGGGATCCCACCAACTATGGCTACACCTTC.

The chain uses TRBV5-1 and TRBJ2-3, with TRBD2 matching 8 bases. This CDR3 has 15 residues. Germline V gene lookup returns CDR1 SGHRS and CDR2 YFSETQ. V lost 0 bases and J lost 6; bases outside the gene matches: 6. The CDR3 loop reads CASSLEVGGRDTQYF. CDR3 nucleotides: TGCGCCAGCAGCTTGGAGGTTGGCGGGAGGGATACGCAGTATTTT.

V gene TRBV7-8 combines with J gene TRBJ2-7; 7 nucleotides line up with TRBD2. The CDR3 is 16 residues long. The V gene's germline CDR1 is SGHVS and CDR2 FQNEAQ. The J segment lost 1 base and the V segment lost 5 bases, leaving 11 bases of the junction unmatched. This chain's CDR3 is CASSALSAGTSYEQYF. CDR3 sequence (DNA): TGTGCCAGCAGCGCACTATCAGCGGGGACTTCCTACGAGCAGTACTTC.

This clone turned up a few times. V usage is TRBV6-1 and J usage is TRBJ1-6; the match to TRBD1 covers 8 bases. V shed 2 bases, J shed 11 bases, and the junction held 11 bases outside the gene matches. The CDR3 is 16 amino acids. CDR1 is MNHNS, CDR2 SASEGT, per germline. The CDR3 DNA is TGTGCCAGCAGTGAACTACCGGGACAGGCCCTCACACCCCTCCACTTT. Protein product: CASSELPGQALTPLHF.

This clone appeared a single time. V and J are TRBV5-4 and TRBJ2-3; no definite D call. Germline loops: CDR1 SGHNT, CDR2 YYREEE (reference sequence). The CDR3 totals 12 residues. V was shortened by 5 bases and J by 2 bases, with 6 bases between the two germline ends. CDR3 in amino acids: CASSYNTDTQYF. In DNA form, the CDR3 reads TGTGCCAGCAGTTATAACACAGATACGCAGTATTTT.

The DNA of the CDR3 is TGCGCCAGCAGCTTGGGGCACTACGGGAGTTTGGATGAGCAGTTCTTC. This sequence encodes CASSLGHYGSLDEQFF. V is TRBV5-1 and J is TRBJ2-1, with D possibly being TRBD2 (6 bases). The CDR3 covers 16 residues. Germline V gene sequence: CDR1 SGHRS, CDR2 YFSETQ. Trimming took off 0 bases at V and 8 bases at J, with 18 bases between the two ends. The entire variable domain, with the rest obtained from reference TRBV5-1 and TRBJ2-1, is as follows: KAGVTQTPRYLIKTRGQQVTLSCSPISGHRSVSWYQQTPGQGLQFLFEYFSETQRNKGNFPGRFSGRQFSNSRSEMNVSTLELGDSALYLCASSLGHYGSLDEQFFGPGTRLTVL.

V usage is TRBV5-4 and J usage is TRBJ1-1; possibly TRBD1 for D (5 bases). CDR1 is SGHNT, CDR2 YYREEE, per germline (reference sequence). The CDR3 is made up of 13 amino acids. V lost 2 bases, J lost 1 base, and 6 bases lay in between. CDR3 loop: CASSFQGNTEAFF. CDR3 coding DNA: TGTGCCAGCAGCTTCCAGGGGAACACTGAAGCTTTCTTT.

The chain recombines TRBV30 with TRBJ2-2, with a tentative D call TRBD1 (5 bases). The V end lost 1 base, the J end lost 3 bases, and 9 bases lay between the germline ends. Per the germline V gene, CDR1 is GTSNPN and CDR2 is SVGIG (reference sequence). The CDR3 length is 14 residues. The CDR3 coding sequence is TGTGCCTGGAGTGCCCTCAGGGACACCGGGGAGCTGTTTTTT. It translates to CAWSALRDTGELFF.

The gene calls are TRBV7-2 and TRBJ1-6, with D possibly being TRBD1 (6 bases). The germline V and J ends were trimmed by 0 bases and 7 bases, with 13 bases remaining between them. The CDR3 covers 16 residues. Germline CDR1 is SGHTA and CDR2 is FQGNSA. The CDR3 loop reads CASSLAPGVGNSPLHF. CDR3 bases: TGTGCCAGCAGCTTAGCACCAGGGGTGGGGAATTCACCCCTCCACTTT.

V usage is TRBV10-2 and J usage is TRBJ2-3; 7 bases map to TRBD1. Per germline, CDR1 WSHSY and CDR2 SAAADI. Trimming cost V 5 bases and J 0 bases; bases outside gene matches: 8. The CDR3 extends over 16 amino acids. In nucleotides, the CDR3 is TGCGCCAGCAGTAGCCGGGACAGATTTAGCACAGATACGCAGTATTTT. Its translation: CASSSRDRFSTDTQYF.

The chain links TRBV7-8 to TRBJ2-7, with 8 bases aligning to TRBD2. Trimming removed 3 bases from V and 2 bases from J; junction bases left unmatched: 3. Germline V CDR1 and CDR2: SGHVS, FQNEAQ. The CDR3 length is 14 residues. The CDR3 sequence: CASSFDGRAYEQYF. The CDR3 bases are TGTGCCAGCAGCTTCGACGGGAGGGCCTACGAGCAGTACTTC.

The sample holds one count of this clone. The chain is built from TRBV10-3 and TRBJ1-2, with TRBD1 matching over 8 bases. Per the germline V gene, CDR1 is ENHRY and CDR2 is SYGVKD. The V segment lost 2 bases and the J segment 2 bases; nucleotides outside the gene matches: 1. The CDR3 runs to 14 residues. The CDR3 protein is CAISEQGANYGYTF. CDR3 DNA sequence: TGTGCCATCAGTGAGCAGGGGGCAAACTATGGCTACACCTTC.

V gene TRBV4-2 combines with J gene TRBJ2-1; 10 positions agree with TRBD2. The V gene's germline CDR1 is LGHNA and CDR2 YNFKEQ. After removal of 1 base from V and 7 bases from J, the junction contained 10 bases not matched to a gene. The CDR3 is 17 residues long. CDR3 DNA sequence: TGTGCCAGCAGCCAAGTGAGCGGGGGGGCGAAAGGAAATGAGCAGTTCTTC. Its translation: CASSQVSGGAKGNEQFF.

This chain links TRBV6-1 with TRBJ2-5, with D hard to call. V lost 1 base to trimming and J lost 4 bases, with 16 bases between them. CDR1 and CDR2 (germline): MNHNS, SASEGT. This CDR3 region has 16 residues. CDR3 loop: CASSEDVGLLGETQYF. CDR3 nucleotide sequence: TGTGCCAGCAGTGAAGACGTGGGCCTCTTAGGAGAGACCCAGTACTTC.

This rearrangement joins TRBV5-6 to TRBJ2-3; tentative D call: TRBD2 (5 bases). The germline V gene has CDR1 SGHDT and CDR2 YYEEEE. The germline V and J ends were trimmed by 5 bases and 5 bases, with 15 bases remaining between them. The CDR3 totals 14 residues. The DNA of the CDR3 is TGTGCCAGCAGGGGTGGCTCCCGGGGAGATACGCAGTATTTT. Translation: CASRGGSRGDTQYF. Based on the CDR3 plus reference TRBV5-6 and TRBJ2-3, the full variable domain is DAGVTQSPTHLIKTRGQQVTLRCSPKSGHDTVSWYQQALGQGPQFIFQYYEEEERQRGNFPDRFSGHQFPNYSSELNVNALLLGDSALYLCASRGGSRGDTQYFGPGTRLTVL.

Concerning this clone itself: Other nucleotide sequences in the sample specify the same CDR3. The V gene is TRBV9, the J gene TRBJ2-1, with 8 bases matching TRBD2. CDR1 is SGDLS, CDR2 YYNGEE, per germline. The CDR3 spans 15 residues. V dropped 0 bases and J dropped 6; count of bases not matched to a gene: 5. The CDR3 here is CASSVAGGPGNEQFF. DNA of the CDR3: TGTGCCAGCAGCGTAGCGGGAGGGCCTGGCAATGAGCAGTTCTTC.

The J gene is TRBJ1-1, the V gene TRBV19, with TRBD1 matching 7 bases. The germline gives CDR1 LNHDA, CDR2 SQIVND (reference sequence). This CDR3 contains 14 residues. The ends lost 3 bases at V and 8 bases at J; junction bases unmatched: 9. The CDR3 loop reads CASSMGQRNLEAFF. The CDR3 DNA sequence: TGTGCCAGTAGTATGGGACAGAGGAACTTAGAAGCTTTCTTT.

The rearrangement uses TRBV29-1 and TRBJ2-3; tentative D call: TRBD2 (6 bases). Germline V gene sequence: CDR1 SQVTM, CDR2 ANQGSEA. V lost 6 bases to trimming and J lost 2 bases, with 18 bases between them. The CDR3 has 15 amino acids. CDR3 sequence: CSVHLLAGHTDTQYF. CDR3 sequence (DNA): TGCAGCGTACACTTACTAGCCGGCCACACAGATACGCAGTATTTT.

The chain is built from TRBV10-1 and TRBJ1-3; weak D call: TRBD1 (6 bases). Looked up from germline, CDR1 is WNHNN and CDR2 is SYGVQD (reference sequence). V shed 6 bases and J shed 0 bases, with 9 bases lying between them. The CDR3 consists of 14 residues. CDR3 nucleotides: TGCGCCAGCAGGGTGACAGGCTCTGGAAACACCATATATTTT. It encodes CASRVTGSGNTIYF.

The V gene is TRBV11-2, the J gene TRBJ2-3, with 15 bases identical to TRBD2. This CDR3 contains 18 residues. Germline values: CDR1 SGHAT, CDR2 FQNNGV. Losses at the gene ends were 5 bases for V and 0 bases for J; bases not matched to a gene: 6. CDR3 in DNA: TGTGCCAGCAGCCCGGGACTAGCGGGGGGCTTTAGCACAGATACGCAGTATTTT. Its translation: CASSPGLAGGFSTDTQYF.